These 6 T cell receptor beta chains were sequenced from one sample in a study of Graves' ophthalmopathy and Graves' hyperthyroidism. TCR beta CDR3 regions were amplified from RNA transcripts. First-round RT-PCR employed HTBI primers, with a second-round multiplex PCR after it. TCRdb reprocessed the multiplex PCR reads with MiXCR, giving one entry per CDR3 protein. Of 620,000 or so distinct CDR3 sequences in the sample, 22% are singletons; the top ten hold roughly 6.9%. Source material: peripheral blood. These receptors were collected from a woman between 18 and 29 years old with stable Graves' hyperthyroidism. Some clones in this sample may be carry-over from other donors' samples.

This clonotype was counted only a few times. The chain uses TRBV2 and TRBJ1-2; no clear D gene. Deletions cut 1 base from V and 14 bases from J, with 11 bases between. The CDR3 spans 11 residues. CDR1 is SNHLY, CDR2 FYNNEI, per germline. The CDR3 protein is CASSEEGDLTF. CDR3 coding DNA: TGTGCCAGCAGTGAAGAGGGAGATTTAACCTTC.

This clonotype appeared many times. Germline and junction disagree at one end, which may indicate a read error. The V and J genes are TRBV12-3 or TRBV12-4 and TRBJ2-7; the match to TRBD1 covers 7 bases. CDR3 length: 13 amino acids. CDR3 in DNA: TGCGGGTGCCGACAGGGAGCCTCCTACGAGCAGTACTTC. This translates into CGCRQGASYEQYF.

This clonotype was observed at least ten times. This chain uses TRBV12-3 or TRBV12-4 with TRBJ2-5; 10 bases agree with TRBD2. V shed 4 bases and J 4 bases; nucleotides not matched to a gene: 6. The CDR3 is 15 residues long. The CDR3 bases are TGTGCCAGCAGTTCCCTAGCGGGGGTTGGAGAGACCCAGTACTTC. This gives the protein CASSSLAGVGETQYF.

This clonotype was recorded many times. CDR3 nucleotides: TGCAGTGCTAGCAATCCCTACAGGTTTGCCTATGGCTACACCTTC. Its protein is CSASNPYRFAYGYTF. J is TRBJ1-2 and V is TRBV20-1; possible D gene TRBD1, 5 bases. This CDR3 contains 15 residues. Trimming took 3 bases from V and 4 from J, leaving 18 bases between them. Germline-derived CDR1 and CDR2 are DFQATT and SNEGSKA (reference sequence).

This clonotype occurred many times. V gene TRBV3-1 combines with J gene TRBJ2-7; the D gene could be TRBD1 or TRBD2 (5 bases each). The germline gives CDR1 LGHDT, CDR2 YNNKEL (reference sequence). The CDR3 has 11 amino acids. Trimming removed 4 bases at V and 7 bases at J, with 8 bases between. This CDR3 is CASSRGAEQYF. CDR3 coding DNA: TGTGCCAGCAGCCGAGGGGCTGAGCAGTACTTC.

The J gene is TRBJ1-4, the V gene TRBV12-3 or TRBV12-4; D might be TRBD1 (6 bases). Trimming took 6 bases from V and 7 from J, leaving 12 bases between them. The CDR3 covers 13 residues. DNA for the CDR3: TGTGCCAGCAGCCTGGCCAGGGGTGAAAAACTGTTTTTT. Translated, it gives CASSLARGEKLFF.